A single sample is the source of the 20 T cell receptor beta chains below, sequenced in a study of T cells after yellow fever vaccination. TCRdb ran MiXCR on the 5' RACE reads and lists one entry per CDR3 protein. The table has around 320,000 distinct CDR3 sequences, 7.5% to 9% seen once. Here the sequenced sample was CD4+ T cells sorted from PBMCs, taken 5 days after the yellow fever booster vaccination. Receptors were obtained from a man younger than 35 who received the YFV17D yellow fever vaccine.

V gene TRBV9 combines with J gene TRBJ2-1, with TRBD1 matching over 9 bases. CDR1 and CDR2 (germline): SGDLS, YYNGEE. The CDR3 has 18 residues. J gave up 4 bases and V 5 bases, and 16 bases lay outside the gene matches. The CDR3 DNA is TGTGCCAGCAGTAAGGGACAGGGTGACCGGGGAGGTTACAATGAGCAGTTCTTC. Translating gives CASSKGQGDRGGYNEQFF.

The genes are TRBV12-3 or TRBV12-4 and TRBJ2-1, with D unresolved. The CDR3 contains 14 residues. Trimming removed 2 bases from V and 0 bases from J, with 5 bases in between. The DNA of the CDR3 is TGTGCCAGCAGTTTAATGGGCTCCTACAATGAGCAGTTCTTC. The encoded protein is CASSLMGSYNEQFF.

This chain uses TRBV24-1 with TRBJ2-2, with D possibly being TRBD1 (6 bases). CDR3 length equals 15 residues. Germline V gene lookup returns CDR1 KGHDR and CDR2 SFDVKD. V dropped 3 bases and J dropped 1 base, with 8 bases sitting between them. The CDR3 region is CATSDRGQNTGELFF. CDR3 sequence (DNA): TGTGCCACCAGTGATAGGGGACAGAACACCGGGGAGCTGTTTTTT.

This clonotype was found a few times. The chain joins TRBV28 to TRBJ1-5; a weak D match, TRBD1 (5 bases). The CDR3 runs to 16 residues. The germline V gene has CDR1 MDHEN and CDR2 SYDVKM. The V end was cut by 5 bases, the J end by 5 bases, with 19 bases between. Here the CDR3 reads CASSLRQAEGDQPQHF. The CDR3 bases are TGTGCCAGCAGTCTTCGCCAGGCGGAAGGGGATCAGCCCCAGCATTTT.

Of note for this clonotype: A far larger clone differs by one base, so this is likely a read error. The rearrangement links TRBV3-1 to TRBJ1-1; D not certain. Germline V lookup: CDR1 LGHDT, CDR2 YNNKEL (reference sequence). The CDR3 loop spans 13 amino acids. The V gene lost 2 bases and the J gene lost 1 base, with 5 bases spanning the gap. CDR3 protein: CASSQQRNTEAFF. For the CDR3, the DNA is TGTGCCAGCAGCCAACAGAGGAACACTGAAGCTTTCTTT.

The chain combines TRBV4-3 with TRBJ1-6; D unclear. The length of the CDR3 is 14 residues. V lost 0 bases, J lost 7 bases, and 7 bases lay in between. Looked up from germline, CDR1 is LGHNA and CDR2 is YSLEER. The CDR3, as DNA: TGCGCCAGCAGCCAAGAACGCAGGAATTCACCCCTCCACTTT. As protein: CASSQERRNSPLHF.

The V call is TRBV7-9, the J call TRBJ2-5; possibly TRBD2 for D (6 bases). The CDR3 is 11 residues long. The V gene lost 5 bases and the J gene lost 7 bases, with 8 bases spanning the gap. Germline V gene lookup returns CDR1 SEHNR and CDR2 FQNEAQ (reference sequence). This CDR3 is CASSEEGTQYF. DNA for the CDR3: TGTGCCAGCAGCGAGGAGGGGACCCAGTACTTC.

This clonotype was observed at least ten times. V and J are TRBV10-3 and TRBJ2-5; possible D gene TRBD1, 5 bases. The length of the CDR3 is 13 residues. The germline V gene encodes CDR1 ENHRY and CDR2 SYGVKD. V lost 0 bases to trimming and J lost 5 bases, with 7 bases between them. CDR3 loop: CAISESGVETQYF. DNA of the CDR3: TGTGCCATCAGTGAGTCAGGGGTTGAGACCCAGTACTTC.

The V call is TRBV7-2, the J call TRBJ2-5; D may be TRBD1 (6 bases). The V end lost 5 bases, the J end lost 5 bases, and 21 bases lay between the germline ends. The germline gives CDR1 SGHTA, CDR2 FQGNSA. The CDR3 is 16 residues long. CDR3 protein: CASSQSPQGTRETQYF. The CDR3 DNA follows: TGTGCCAGCAGCCAATCACCTCAGGGGACACGGGAGACCCAGTACTTC.

The genes are TRBV5-5 and TRBJ2-6; D is ambiguous. The CDR3 is 16 residues long. Trimming took 2 bases from V and 3 from J, leaving 12 bases between them. Germline V gene lookup returns CDR1 SGHKS and CDR2 YYEKEE (reference sequence). CDR3 amino acids: CASSLLGSGGANVLTF. In nucleotides, the CDR3 is TGTGCCAGCAGCTTATTAGGGTCCGGTGGGGCCAACGTCCTGACTTTC.

The chain joins TRBV7-2 to TRBJ2-6; D remains unclear. Germline V gives CDR1 SGHTA, CDR2 FQGNSA. V shed 5 bases and J shed 4 bases, with 15 bases lying between them. CDR3 length: 16 residues. Here the CDR3 reads CASSILPATGANVLTF. The CDR3 nucleotides read TGTGCCAGCAGCATCCTCCCGGCTACCGGGGCCAACGTCCTGACTTTC.

This sequence joins TRBV19 and TRBJ1-5; no clear D gene. V lost 5 bases and J 3 bases, leaving 17 bases between the germline ends. This CDR3 has 16 residues. In germline, CDR1 is LNHDA, CDR2 SQIVND (reference sequence). The CDR3 region has the DNA TGTGCCAGTAGTCCAGGAGTGGGCCAGCTCAATCAGCCCCAGCATTTT. Its translation is CASSPGVGQLNQPQHF.

This sequence joins TRBV12-3 or TRBV12-4 and TRBJ2-3; maybe TRBD1 (6 bases). The length of the CDR3 is 14 residues. The V end lost 2 bases, the J end lost 5 bases, and 11 bases lay between the germline ends. In nucleotides, the CDR3 is TGTGCCAGCAGTTTATGGCAGGGGATAGATACGCAGTATTTT. This encodes CASSLWQGIDTQYF.

The chain couples TRBV27 to TRBJ2-7; unclear D gene. Deletions cut 5 bases from V and 1 base from J, with 12 bases between. This CDR3 contains 14 residues. Germline loops: CDR1 MNHEY, CDR2 SMNVEV (reference sequence). The CDR3 sequence: CASSGLGKSYEQYF. DNA of the CDR3: TGTGCCAGCAGTGGCCTAGGGAAGTCCTACGAGCAGTACTTC.

The chain is built from TRBV6-6 and TRBJ1-1; D unclear. The V gene's germline CDR1 is MNHNY and CDR2 SVGAGI (reference sequence). V was cut by 2 bases and J by 11 bases, with 9 bases left in between. The CDR3 covers 11 residues. In DNA, the CDR3 is TGTGCCAGCAGTTACCAGGCAGAGGCTTTCTTT. Translation: CASSYQAEAFF.

This clonotype was seen a few times. The chain joins TRBV6-5 to TRBJ1-2, with unresolved D. CDR3 length: 13 residues. Trimming cost V 6 bases and J 0 bases, with 8 bases left between them. Looked up from germline, CDR1 is MNHEY and CDR2 is SVGAGI. CDR3 residues: CASSQPSNYGYTF. The DNA for the CDR3 is TGTGCCAGCAGCCAACCCTCTAACTATGGCTACACCTTC.

The rearrangement uses TRBV5-4 and TRBJ2-5; the match to TRBD2 covers 8 bases. J lost 2 bases, V lost 3 bases, and 9 bases had no gene match. The CDR3 loop spans 16 amino acids. Germline V gene sequence: CDR1 SGHNT, CDR2 YYREEE (reference sequence). Here the CDR3 DNA reads TGTGCCAGCAGCTCGGGAAGCGGGGGCCCACAAGAGACCCAGTACTTC. Its translation is CASSSGSGGPQETQYF.

The chain is built from TRBV6-2 or TRBV6-3 and TRBJ2-7; 9 bases align to TRBD1. The germline V gene has CDR1 MNHEY and CDR2 SVGEGT. With V trimmed by 3 bases and J by 1 base, 16 bases remained unmatched. The CDR3 consists of 19 residues. The CDR3 region is CASSYEVWTGAEGSYEQYF. The CDR3 DNA is TGTGCCAGCAGTTATGAGGTGTGGACAGGGGCGGAAGGGTCCTACGAGCAGTACTTC.

Ten or more counts support this clonotype. The gene calls are TRBV18 and TRBJ2-1; D is ambiguous. CDR3 length equals 12 residues. The V end lost 2 bases, the J end lost 8 bases, and 7 bases lay between the germline ends. Per the germline V gene, CDR1 is KGHSH and CDR2 is LQKENI. The CDR3 region has the DNA TGTGCCAGCTCACCAAGCTCTGATGAGCAGTTCTTC. Amino acids: CASSPSSDEQFF.

This chain uses TRBV4-1 with TRBJ1-5; weak D call: TRBD1 (6 bases). V gave up 0 bases and J gave up 1 base, with 13 bases separating them. CDR1 and CDR2 (germline): MGHRA, YSYEKL. The CDR3 is made up of 17 amino acids. This CDR3 is CASSQEYAGASNQPQHF. The CDR3 nucleotides are TGCGCCAGCAGCCAAGAGTATGCAGGGGCCAGCAATCAGCCCCAGCATTTT.